The rows below give T cell receptor beta chains drawn from one sample of a study of chemoradiotherapy in HPV16-positive cancers. Assay used: immunoSEQ multiplex PCR; TCRdb lists only in-frame clones, some missing. The repertoire holds about 25,000 clones, with around 94% as singletons. The material was blood, obtained from a patient who underwent chemoradiotherapy. The receptors stem from a human donor with HPV-associated anogenital cancer. The CDR3 runs from the conserved cysteine through the conserved F or W. The D gene is left open where the match is weak. Only some rows state a clone size, as once, few, many or a class for expanded clones.

d_call j_call v_call clone_size cdr3_nt cdr3_aa
NA TRBJ1-5 TRBV6-6 NA TGTGCCAGCAGTTACTCGACACAAGATCAGCCCCAGCATTTT CASSYSTQDQPQHF
NA TRBJ1-1 TRBV19 NA TGTGCCAGTAGACTCGGTGGGGGGGCGCCAGCTTTCTTT CASRLGGGAPAFF
NA TRBJ2-5 TRBV15 NA TGTGCCACCAGCAGGGCCGGGACCCCCCAGGAGACCCAGTACTTC CATSRAGTPQETQYF
NA TRBJ1-1 TRBV18 NA TGTGCCAGCTCACCGCCCAACACCAACACTGAAGCTTTCTTT CASSPPNTNTEAFF
TRBD1 TRBJ1-6 TRBV30 NA TGTGCCTGGAGGTGGACAGGGTCTAATTCACCCCTCCACTTT CAWRWTGSNSPLHF
NA TRBJ1-5 TRBV11-2 few TGTGCCAGCAGCTTCCGGGACGATCAGCCCCAGCATTTT CASSFRDDQPQHF
TRBD1 TRBJ2-3 TRBV5-1 once TGCGCCAGCAGCTACGACAGGGGGTTGGCAGATACGCAGTATTTT CASSYDRGLADTQYF
NA TRBJ1-2 TRBV7-9 NA TGTGCCAGCAGCTTAGCCTTCTATGGCTACACCTTC CASSLAFYGYTF
NA TRBJ2-3 TRBV14 NA TGTGCCAGCAGCCGCGGGACTCCCGGGGATACGCAGTATTTT CASSRGTPGDTQYF
NA TRBJ2-7 TRBV19 NA TGTGCCAGTAGTCCCGCTGCGGAAAATTACGAGCAGTACTTC CASSPAAENYEQYF
NA TRBJ2-1 TRBV5-4 NA TGTGCCAGCAGCTTGGTGGTGGTGAGCTCCTACAATGAGCAGTTCTTC CASSLVVVSSYNEQFF
TRBD1 TRBJ2-1 TRBV5-1 NA TGCGCCAGCTCTGACAGGGGGCGCCTGGATGAGCAGTTCTTC CASSDRGRLDEQFF
TRBD1 TRBJ1-2 TRBV5-5 NA TGTGCCAGCAGCTTCGGAACAGGGGGTCAGAGCTACACCTTC CASSFGTGGQSYTF
NA TRBJ2-2 TRBV2 NA TGTGCCAGCAGGTGGGGGGAGAACACCGGGGAGCTGTTTTTT CASRWGENTGELFF
NA TRBJ2-3 TRBV11-2 NA TGTGCCAGCAGCTTAGATCCAGGGCAGAGCACAGATACGCAGTATTTT CASSLDPGQSTDTQYF
NA TRBJ1-5 TRBV27 once TGTGCCAGCAGTTTCGGTTACAATCAGCCCCAGCATTTT CASSFGYNQPQHF
NA TRBJ2-7 TRBV29-1 NA TGCAGCGTCGCGAACAGGACGAGGGAGCAGTACTTC CSVANRTREQYF
TRBD2 TRBJ2-3 TRBV5-1 NA TGCGCCAGCAGCTTGTTGCTAGCGGGGGCTGATACGCAGTATTTT CASSLLLAGADTQYF
TRBD2 TRBJ2-7 TRBV10-1 few TGCGCCAGCAGTGGAAGCGGGAGTGGGTATCAGCAGTACTTC CASSGSGSGYQQYF
NA TRBJ1-1 TRBV7-3 NA TGTGCCAGCAGCTCCACCCGGGACACTGAAGCTTTCTTT CASSSTRDTEAFF
NA TRBJ1-2 TRBV2 NA TGTGCCAGCAGTGAAAGGGGAGTGAGGGGCTACACCTTC CASSERGVRGYTF
NA TRBJ2-6 TRBV4-1 NA TGCGCCAGCAGCCTAAGCCCAGGTCCCAATGGGGCCAACGTCCTGACTTTC CASSLSPGPNGANVLTF
NA TRBJ2-5 TRBV2 NA TGTGCCTCAAAGAAAGAGACCCAGTACTTC CASKKETQYF
NA TRBJ2-7 TRBV2 NA TGTGCCAGCAGTGACAGGTACGAGCAGTACTTC CASSDRYEQYF
TRBD2 TRBJ2-1 TRBV5-1 once TGCGCCAGCAGGAAACCCTTGGAACTAGCGGGAGGGTTGGGGTATGAGCAGTTCTTC CASRKPLELAGGLGYEQFF
NA TRBJ2-2 TRBV7-2 once TGTGCCAGCAGAAACAGGGCTTTCACCGGGGAGCTGTTTTTT CASRNRAFTGELFF
NA TRBJ1-1 TRBV4-1 NA TGCGCCAGCAGCCAAGTCCTGGGTGACACTGAAGCTTTCTTT CASSQVLGDTEAFF
NA TRBJ1-5 TRBV28 NA TGTGCCAGCAGCGTCAATCAGCCCCAGCATTTT CASSVNQPQHF
NA TRBJ1-2 TRBV6-1 NA TGTGCCAGCAGTAAAAGCCCCGACAGTCCTTATGGCTACACCTTC CASSKSPDSPYGYTF
TRBD1 TRBJ1-5 TRBV6-5 once TGTGCCAGCAGACCGACAGGGTATAGCAATCAGCCCCAGCATTTT CASRPTGYSNQPQHF
NA TRBJ2-1 TRBV13 NA TGTGCCAGCAGCGCGCCTAGAAAGGGGACGGGTGAGCAGTTCTTC CASSAPRKGTGEQFF
TRBD2 TRBJ2-7 TRBV10-2 NA TGCGCCAGCAGTGAAAGCCTAGCGGGTGGGTACGAGCAGTACTTC CASSESLAGGYEQYF
TRBD1 TRBJ2-7 TRBV5-6 NA TGTGCCAGCAGCTCTTGGACAGGGGTCTACGAGCAGTACTTC CASSSWTGVYEQYF
TRBD2 TRBJ2-1 TRBV9 NA TGTGCCAGCAGCCAAATAGCGGGAGGCCGCTACAATGAGCAGTTCTTC CASSQIAGGRYNEQFF
TRBD1 TRBJ2-7 TRBV18 NA TGTGCCAGCTCACAACAGGGGGCGAGACTAGGCGAGCAGTACTTC CASSQQGARLGEQYF
TRBD2 TRBJ2-5 TRBV19 once TGTGCCAGTAGTCCGGGGGGGGGAGCACCGTACTTC CASSPGGGAPYF
TRBD1 TRBJ2-7 TRBV7-6 NA TGTGCCAGCAGCGGACAGGGGGTAGGCGAGCAGTACTTC CASSGQGVGEQYF
NA TRBJ1-2 TRBV19 NA TGTGCCAGTAGTATCTACACAGCTATCTATGGCTACACCTTC CASSIYTAIYGYTF
TRBD1 TRBJ1-4 TRBV6-5 NA TGTGCCAGCAGCCGGACAGGGCTCGGTGAAAAACTGTTTTTT CASSRTGLGEKLFF
TRBD1 TRBJ1-4 TRBV5-6 once TGTGCCAGCAGCTCCTACAGGGGACCGGCAACTAATGAAAAACTGTTTTTT CASSSYRGPATNEKLFF
TRBD1 TRBJ1-5 TRBV19 NA TGTGCCAGTAGTACCGTACAGGGGAATCAGCCCCAGCATTTT CASSTVQGNQPQHF
TRBD2 TRBJ2-2 TRBV7-2 NA TGTGCCAGCAGCTTAGACCTAGCGGGAGTCCTAAACACCGGGGAGCTGTTTTTT CASSLDLAGVLNTGELFF
NA TRBJ1-5 TRBV6-5 once TGTGCCAGCAGCCGACACCGCAATCAGCCCCAGCATTTT CASSRHRNQPQHF
TRBD1 TRBJ1-2 TRBV2 NA TGTGCCAGCAGACGAGGGACAGCTAACTATGGCTACACCTTC CASRRGTANYGYTF
NA TRBJ1-5 TRBV9 NA TGTGCCAGCAGTGCAGGGAACGGTCAGCCCCAGCATTTT CASSAGNGQPQHF
TRBD2 TRBJ2-1 TRBV12-5 NA TGTGCTAGTGGTTTGGTCTCGACTAGCGGGGCGCCCAATGAGCAGTTCTTC CASGLVSTSGAPNEQFF
TRBD2 TRBJ2-7 TRBV9 NA TGTGCCAGCAGCAGGGGACTAGCGGGCGGGGGGCAATCCAGCTCCTACGAGCAGTACTTC CASSRGLAGGGQSSSYEQYF
TRBD2 TRBJ2-1 TRBV18 NA TGTGCCAGTCGGACTAGCGGGGTGGTCAATGAGCAGTTCTTC CASRTSGVVNEQFF
NA TRBJ1-5 TRBV18 NA TGTGCCAGCTCACCAGGGCCGAATCAACCCAATCAGCCCCAGCATTTT CASSPGPNQPNQPQHF
NA TRBJ2-4 TRBV7-9 NA TGTGCCAGCAGCTTAGGGGATAACAAAAACATTCAGTACTTC CASSLGDNKNIQYF
NA TRBJ1-2 TRBV2 NA TGTGCCACCACACCTGGGGGGATTCAGGCTAACTATGGCTACACCTTC CATTPGGIQANYGYTF
NA TRBJ2-1 TRBV9 once TGTGCCAGCAGCCAACAGGGCGCTGAGGTGAATGAGCAGTTCTTC CASSQQGAEVNEQFF
TRBD1 TRBJ1-6 TRBV6-5 few TGTGCCAGCAGTTACGACAGGGGAAATTCACCCCTCCACTTT CASSYDRGNSPLHF
TRBD1 TRBJ1-1 TRBV9 NA TGTGCCAGCAGCGTAGTGGGACAGGGGTACACTGAAGCTTTCTTT CASSVVGQGYTEAFF
NA TRBJ1-1 TRBV30 once TGTGCCTGGAGTAGGGAACAGCATGAAGCTTTCTTT CAWSREQHEAFF
TRBD1 TRBJ2-1 TRBV7-6 NA TGTGCCAGCAGCTTCACAGGGGTGAATGAGCAGTTCTTC CASSFTGVNEQFF
NA TRBJ2-3 TRBV5-1 NA TGCGCCAGCAGCTTGGCGGGACCTCGGGCAGATACGCAGTATTTT CASSLAGPRADTQYF
NA TRBJ2-7 TRBV9 NA TGTGCCAGCAGCCCGGTCGTAGGGGCCTCCTACGAGCAGTACTTC CASSPVVGASYEQYF
NA TRBJ1-5 TRBV18 NA TGTGCCAGCTCCCCATTTGAAGTTGGGGGCAATCAGCCCCAGCATTTT CASSPFEVGGNQPQHF
NA TRBJ1-5 TRBV19 NA TGTGCCAGTAGTCCCTCCCCCGACAGGTTCAATCAGCCCCAGCATTTT CASSPSPDRFNQPQHF